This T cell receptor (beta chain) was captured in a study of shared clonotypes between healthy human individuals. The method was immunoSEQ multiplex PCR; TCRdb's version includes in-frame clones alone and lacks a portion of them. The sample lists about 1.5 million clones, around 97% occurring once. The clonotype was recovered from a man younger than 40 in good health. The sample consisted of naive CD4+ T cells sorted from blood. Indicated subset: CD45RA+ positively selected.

CDR3 region: CASSKFSGRPSGELFF. In nucleotides, the CDR3 is TGTGCCAGTAGTAAGTTCAGCGGTCGTCCATCCGGGGAGCTGTTTTTT. The chain recombines TRBV19 with TRBJ2-2; D is possibly TRBD2 (5 bases). V dropped 4 bases and J dropped 6 bases, with 18 bases sitting between them. The CDR3 runs to 16 residues. Germline V CDR1 and CDR2: LNHDA, SQIVND (reference sequence).